A single sample is the source of the 25 T cell receptor beta chains below, sequenced in a study of control samples from healthy donors and cancer patients. Clones were read by immunoSEQ multiplex PCR, and TCRdb kept only the in-frame ones, dropping some. The sample lists roughly 150,000 clones; about 93% were seen once. Sequenced input: blood. The origin of the receptors is a man aged 50-60 years in good health.

The chain combines TRBV10-3 with TRBJ1-4; 9 bases are shared with TRBD1. CDR3 length: 14 amino acids. After removal of 2 bases from V and 5 bases from J, the junction contained 0 bases not matched to a gene. The germline CDR1 and CDR2 sequences are ENHRY and SYGVKD. CDR3 sequence (DNA): TGTGCCATCAGTGAGGGACAGGGGAATGAAAAACTGTTTTTT. Translation: CAISEGQGNEKLFF.

The chain links TRBV27 to TRBJ2-1, with TRBD2 identical over 8 bases. This CDR3 has 15 residues. The V segment lost 7 bases and the J segment 7 bases; nucleotides outside the gene matches: 12. Germline CDR1 and CDR2: MNHEY and SMNVEV (reference sequence). The CDR3 loop is CASTIAGGFGNEQFF. CDR3 coding DNA: TGTGCCAGCACGATCGCGGGAGGCTTCGGTAATGAGCAGTTCTTC.

The genes are TRBV18 and TRBJ2-1; 11 bases fit TRBD1. The CDR3 is 18 amino acids. The J segment lost 6 bases and the V segment lost 6 bases, leaving 16 bases of the junction unmatched. Looked up from germline, CDR1 is KGHSH and CDR2 is LQKENI. This CDR3 is CASSGDRGAGGPINEQFF. CDR3 sequence (DNA): TGTGCCAGCTCGGGGGACAGGGGGGCGGGAGGGCCGATCAATGAGCAGTTCTTC.

The chain is built from TRBV6-1 and TRBJ1-2; D unclear. The CDR3 is 14 amino acids. Germline-derived CDR1 and CDR2 are MNHNS and SASEGT. The V end was cut by 1 base, the J end by 2 bases, with 8 bases between. The CDR3 DNA reads as TGTGCCAGCAGTGAAGGGACGGGAAACTATGGCTACACCTTC. It is translated as CASSEGTGNYGYTF.

V gene TRBV5-1 combines with J gene TRBJ1-2, with 12 positions matching TRBD1. The V and J ends lost 7 bases and 10 bases, in that order; junction bases with no gene match: 5. The CDR3 sequence is 12 residues long. Germline-derived CDR1 and CDR2 are SGHRS and YFSETQ. Here the CDR3 reads CASVGTGGDYTF. CDR3 nucleotides: TGCGCCAGCGTCGGGACAGGGGGCGACTACACCTTC.

The CDR3 coding sequence is TGTGCCAGCAGCCAGGATCCCACAGATACGCAGTATTTT. It translates to CASSQDPTDTQYF. The chain has TRBV4-2 and TRBJ2-3; no firm D call. Trimming removed 3 bases at V and 2 bases at J, with 6 bases between. Germline lookup yields CDR1 LGHNA and CDR2 YNFKEQ. The CDR3 has 13 residues.

This clone came up many times. The chain couples TRBV7-2 to TRBJ1-3; D is perhaps TRBD1 (6 bases). V lost 8 bases and J 4 bases, leaving 9 bases between the germline ends. The CDR3 runs to 12 residues. Germline values: CDR1 SGHTA, CDR2 FQGNSA. The CDR3 loop is CASRGGGNTIYF. CDR3 nucleotide sequence: TGTGCCAGCCGAGGGGGGGGAAACACCATATATTTT.

The chain joins TRBV4-1 to TRBJ2-2; TRBD1 matches 11 bases. CDR1 and CDR2 from the germline V gene are MGHRA and YSYEKL. Trimming took 5 bases from V and 5 from J; bases not matched to a gene: 7. The length of the CDR3 is 16 residues. The CDR3 DNA is TGCGCCAGCAGCATTGGACAGGGGGCGCAGACCGGGGAGCTGTTTTTT. Its translation is CASSIGQGAQTGELFF.

The V gene is TRBV11-2, the J gene TRBJ1-6; 9 nucleotides align to TRBD1. CDR3 length equals 15 residues. The germline gives CDR1 SGHAT, CDR2 FQNNGV. J lost 9 bases, V lost 4 bases, and 7 bases had no gene match. The CDR3 sequence: CASSWTGARSSPLHF. The CDR3 DNA sequence: TGTGCCAGCAGCTGGACAGGGGCGAGGAGTTCACCCCTCCACTTT.

The V gene is TRBV7-6, the J gene TRBJ2-1, with TRBD2 identical over 9 bases. Germline CDR1 SGHVS, CDR2 FNYEAQ. This CDR3 contains 17 residues. After removal of 4 bases from V and 7 bases from J, the junction contained 14 bases not matched to a gene. CDR3 sequence: CASSSKAWSSGINEQFF. CDR3 coding DNA: TGTGCCAGCAGCTCAAAGGCTTGGTCTAGCGGGATAAATGAGCAGTTCTTC. Filled out from reference TRBV7-6 and TRBJ2-1, the complete variable domain reads GAGVSQSPRYKVTKRGQDVALRCDPISGHVSLYWYRQALGQGPEFLTYFNYEAQQDKSGLPNDRFSAERPEGSISTLTIQRTEQRDSAMYRCASSSKAWSSGINEQFFGPGTRLTVL.

This clone was recorded a few times. The chain joins TRBV18 to TRBJ1-6; D gene uncertain. Trimming removed 4 bases from V and 7 bases from J, with 5 bases in between. Germline values: CDR1 KGHSH, CDR2 LQKENI. This CDR3 has 12 residues. Here the CDR3 DNA reads TGTGCCAGCTCACAGGAGAATTCACCCCTCCACTTT. Translating it yields CASSQENSPLHF.

This chain links TRBV19 with TRBJ2-5; 9 nucleotides line up with TRBD1. The CDR3 spans 14 residues. Germline values: CDR1 LNHDA, CDR2 SQIVND (reference sequence). Trimming at V came to 4 bases and at J to 3 bases, leaving 3 bases not matched to a gene. The chain's CDR3 is CASSTGTGKETQYF. The CDR3 nucleotides are TGTGCCAGTAGTACCGGGACAGGGAAAGAGACCCAGTACTTC.

This chain connects TRBV5-1 to TRBJ2-7; the D gene is possibly TRBD1 (6 bases). With 1 base removed from V and 6 bases from J, the gap between germline ends came to 20 bases. The V gene's germline CDR1 is SGHRS and CDR2 YFSETQ. The CDR3 runs to 16 residues. CDR3 DNA: TGCGCCAGCAGCTTGAAGGGGGACGGACCAACCGCCGAGCAGTACTTC. It translates to CASSLKGDGPTAEQYF.

In this sample, this clone turned up once. The chain employs TRBV6-6 and TRBJ1-6; D remains ambiguous. The V end was cut by 1 base, the J end by 9 bases, with 10 bases between. The CDR3 totals 14 residues. Germline lookup yields CDR1 MNHNY and CDR2 SVGAGI (reference sequence). CDR3 nucleotides: TGTGCCAGCAGTTACTTCCAGGAAGGTTCACCCCTCCACTTT. It yields the protein CASSYFQEGSPLHF.

The V gene is TRBV6-5, the J gene TRBJ1-2; 8 positions agree with TRBD1. CDR1 is MNHEY and CDR2 is SVGAGI in the germline V gene. This CDR3 is 14 amino acids long. The V and J ends lost 6 bases and 4 bases, in that order; junction bases with no gene match: 7. The CDR3 loop reads CASRETGEAYGYTF. The CDR3 nucleotides read TGTGCCAGCAGGGAGACAGGGGAGGCCTATGGCTACACCTTC.

The chain links TRBV29-1 to TRBJ2-5; 7 bases align to TRBD1. V was pared by 5 bases and J by 7 bases, with 7 bases of the junction left unmatched. The CDR3 covers 12 residues. In germline, CDR1 is SQVTM, CDR2 ANQGSEA. CDR3 sequence reads: CSVRTGRGTQYF. CDR3 nucleotides: TGCAGCGTTAGGACAGGAAGAGGGACCCAGTACTTC. Supplemented by reference TRBV29-1 and TRBJ2-5, the full variable domain reads SAVISQKPSRDICQRGTSLTIQCQVDSQVTMMFWYRQQPGQSLTLIATANQGSEATYESGFVIDKFPISRPNLTFSTLTVSNMSPEDSSIYLCSVRTGRGTQYFGPGTRLLVL.

About this clone itself: Other DNA sequences of this sample code for an identical CDR3. The chain links TRBV28 to TRBJ1-2, with TRBD1 identical over 7 bases. Germline loops: CDR1 MDHEN, CDR2 SYDVKM. This CDR3 spans 13 amino acids. The J segment lost 2 bases and the V segment lost 4 bases, leaving 1 base of the junction unmatched. CDR3 residues: CASSSGQNYGYTF. In DNA, the CDR3 is TGTGCCAGCAGTTCGGGACAGAACTATGGCTACACCTTC.

The rearrangement links TRBV27 to TRBJ2-5, with D possibly matching TRBD2 (5 bases). Trimming pared 5 bases from V and 0 bases from J, leaving 13 bases between. The CDR3 length is 15 residues. Germline V gene data show CDR1 as MNHEY and CDR2 as SMNVEV (reference sequence). The CDR3 region has the DNA TGTGCCAGCAGTCACCGCCGGGGATACCAAGAGACCCAGTACTTC. This codes for CASSHRRGYQETQYF.

Notes on this clone: A read error may account for a junction end that differs from germline. The rearrangement links TRBV3-1 (or the pseudogene TRBV3-2) to TRBJ2-7, with TRBD2 matching over 13 bases. Per germline, CDR1 LGHDT and CDR2 YNNKEL (reference sequence). The CDR3 runs 15 residues. The CDR3 DNA sequence: TGTGCCAGCAGCCCGCCCGGACTAGCGGGAGTCCAGGTCGTTTTC. Translating it yields CASSPPGLAGVQVVF.

The CDR3 bases are TGTGCCAGCAGCTGGGGGACTAGCGGGAGGGCCCATGAGACCCAGTACTTC. Protein sequence: CASSWGTSGRAHETQYF. The rearrangement uses TRBV5-4 and TRBJ2-5, with 16 bases lining up with TRBD2. CDR1 SGHNT and CDR2 YYREEE come from the germline V gene (reference sequence). This CDR3 spans 17 amino acids. V lost 3 bases to trimming and J lost 5 bases; unmatched junction nucleotides: 7. Combining the CDR3 with reference TRBV5-4 and TRBJ2-5 gives the whole variable domain ETGVTQSPTHLIKTRGQQVTLRCSSQSGHNTVSWYQQALGQGPQFIFQYYREEENGRGNFPPRFSGLQFPNYSSELNVNALELDDSALYLCASSWGTSGRAHETQYFGPGTRLLVL.

CDR3 sequence reads: CASSGTSGKGDTQYF. The CDR3 DNA follows: TGCGCCAGCAGCGGCACTAGCGGAAAGGGGGATACGCAGTATTTT. The chain couples TRBV5-1 to TRBJ2-3; 8 bases align to TRBD2. Germline-derived CDR1 and CDR2 are SGHRS and YFSETQ. The CDR3 totals 15 residues. The V segment lost 4 bases and the J segment 6 bases; nucleotides outside the gene matches: 10.

The chain uses TRBV7-6 and TRBJ2-2; D is possibly TRBD2 (6 bases). Germline CDR1 is SGHVS and CDR2 is FNYEAQ. Trimming took 5 bases from V and 6 from J, leaving 13 bases between them. The CDR3 is made up of 14 amino acids. The CDR3, as DNA: TGTGCCAGCAGCCCTCGGAGGGGCGCCGGGGAGCTGTTTTTT. Its protein product is CASSPRRGAGELFF.

This clone showed up just once. V gene TRBV29-1 combines with J gene TRBJ1-5; D unresolved. The germline V and J ends were trimmed by 0 bases and 3 bases, with 15 bases remaining between them. CDR3 size: 16 residues. Germline CDR1 reads SQVTM; CDR2 reads ANQGSEA. The CDR3 spells CSVEDQRHQDNQPQHF. The CDR3 DNA follows: TGCAGCGTTGAAGATCAAAGACATCAAGACAATCAGCCCCAGCATTTT.

Written as DNA, the CDR3 is TGTGCCTGGAGTTCGGACAGAACCACAGATACGCAGTATTTT. This gives the protein CAWSSDRTTDTQYF. The chain links TRBV30 to TRBJ2-3; a possible D gene is TRBD1 (6 bases). CDR3 length equals 14 residues. Trimming took off 2 bases at V and 2 bases at J, with 11 bases between the two ends. The germline gives CDR1 GTSNPN, CDR2 SVGIG (reference sequence).

This chain uses TRBV5-1 with TRBJ2-3; 9 nucleotides match TRBD1. This CDR3 has 15 amino acids. Germline V gene lookup returns CDR1 SGHRS and CDR2 YFSETQ. V dropped 2 bases and J dropped 6; count of bases not matched to a gene: 7. The CDR3: CASSLPQGAADTQYF. The CDR3 region has the DNA TGCGCCAGCAGCTTACCACAGGGGGCCGCGGATACGCAGTATTTT.